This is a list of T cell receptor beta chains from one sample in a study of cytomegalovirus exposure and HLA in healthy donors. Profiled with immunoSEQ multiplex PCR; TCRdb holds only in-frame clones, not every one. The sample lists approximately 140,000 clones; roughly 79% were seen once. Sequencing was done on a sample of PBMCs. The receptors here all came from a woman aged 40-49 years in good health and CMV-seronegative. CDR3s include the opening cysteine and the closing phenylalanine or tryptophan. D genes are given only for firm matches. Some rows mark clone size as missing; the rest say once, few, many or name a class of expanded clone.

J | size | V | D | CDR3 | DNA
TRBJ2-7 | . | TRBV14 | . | CASSQGGGTHEQYF | TGTGCCAGCAGCCAAGGGGGCGGGACTCACGAGCAGTACTTC
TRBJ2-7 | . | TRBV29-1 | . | CSAMDSDSYEQYF | TGCAGCGCTATGGACAGCGATTCCTACGAGCAGTACTTC
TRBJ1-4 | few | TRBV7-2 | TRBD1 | CASSPGTDHEKLFF | TGTGCCAGCAGCCCCGGGACAGACCATGAAAAACTGTTTTTT
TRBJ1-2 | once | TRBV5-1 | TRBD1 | CASSFPGGANGYTF | TGCGCCAGCAGCTTCCCAGGGGGCGCGAATGGCTACACCTTC
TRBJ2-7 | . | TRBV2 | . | CASSEAWVTNNREQYF | TGTGCCAGCAGTGAAGCCTGGGTTACTAACAATCGCGAGCAGTACTTC
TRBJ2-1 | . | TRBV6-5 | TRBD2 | CASSSSGASYNEQFF | TGTGCCAGCAGTTCTAGCGGGGCAAGCTACAATGAGCAGTTCTTC
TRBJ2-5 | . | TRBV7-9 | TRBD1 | CSSSYPTGGPKETQYF | TGTTCCAGCAGCTACCCGACAGGGGGTCCAAAAGAGACCCAGTACTTC
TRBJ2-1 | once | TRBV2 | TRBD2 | CASKGTTYNEQFF | TGTGCCAGCAAGGGGACTACGTACAATGAGCAGTTCTTC
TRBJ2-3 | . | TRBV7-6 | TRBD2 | CASSLATSGAGSTDTQYF | TGTGCCAGCAGCTTAGCGACTAGCGGGGCGGGTAGCACAGATACGCAGTATTTT
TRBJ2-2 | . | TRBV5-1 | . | CASSDAGGTGELFF | TGCGCCAGCAGCGACGCGGGCGGAACCGGGGAGCTGTTTTTT
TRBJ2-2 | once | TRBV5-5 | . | CASSGGSLTTGELFF | TGTGCCAGCAGCGGGGGGAGCCTAACTACCGGGGAGCTGTTTTTT
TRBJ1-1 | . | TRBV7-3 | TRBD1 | CASSSRGIGQGWTTFF | TGTGCCAGCAGCTCTAGGGGAATCGGACAGGGTTGGACGACTTTCTTT
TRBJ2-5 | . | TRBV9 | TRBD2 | CASSVASASGQETQYF | TGTGCCAGCAGCGTAGCTTCAGCTAGCGGCCAAGAGACCCAGTACTTC
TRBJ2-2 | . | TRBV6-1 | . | CASSVASAPYTGELFF | TGTGCCAGCAGTGTGGCTAGTGCGCCCTACACCGGGGAGCTGTTTTTT
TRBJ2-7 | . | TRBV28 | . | CASGGFLEQYF | TGTGCCTCCGGCGGATTTCTCGAGCAGTACTTC
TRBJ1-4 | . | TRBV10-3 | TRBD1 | CASSRQGGNEKLFF | TGTGCCAGCTCCCGACAGGGGGGTAATGAAAAACTGTTTTTT